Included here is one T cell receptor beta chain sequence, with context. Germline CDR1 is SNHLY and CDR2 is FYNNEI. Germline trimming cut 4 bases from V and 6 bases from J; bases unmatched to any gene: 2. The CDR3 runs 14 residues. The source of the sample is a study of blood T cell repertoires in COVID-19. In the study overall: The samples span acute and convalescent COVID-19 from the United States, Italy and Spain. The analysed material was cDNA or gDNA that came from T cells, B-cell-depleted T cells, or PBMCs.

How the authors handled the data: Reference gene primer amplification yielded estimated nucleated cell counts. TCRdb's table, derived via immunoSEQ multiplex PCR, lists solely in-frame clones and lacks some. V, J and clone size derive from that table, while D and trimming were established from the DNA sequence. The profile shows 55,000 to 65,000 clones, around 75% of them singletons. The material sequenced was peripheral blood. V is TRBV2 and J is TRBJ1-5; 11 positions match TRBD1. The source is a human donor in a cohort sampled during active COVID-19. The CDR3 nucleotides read TGTGCCAGCAGTGGGACAGGGGGCGGTCAGCCCCAGCATTTT. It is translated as CASSGTGGGQPQHF.